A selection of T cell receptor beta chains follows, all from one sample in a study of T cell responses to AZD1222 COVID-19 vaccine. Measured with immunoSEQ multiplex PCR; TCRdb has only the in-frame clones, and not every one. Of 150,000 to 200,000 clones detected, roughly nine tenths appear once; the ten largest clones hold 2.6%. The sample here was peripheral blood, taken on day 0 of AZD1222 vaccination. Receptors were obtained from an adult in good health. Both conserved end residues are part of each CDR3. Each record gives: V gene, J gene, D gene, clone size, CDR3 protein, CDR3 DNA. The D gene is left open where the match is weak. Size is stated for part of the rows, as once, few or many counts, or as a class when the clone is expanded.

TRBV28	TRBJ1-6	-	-	CASSLGSVRHRSSYNSPLHF	TGTGCCAGCAGTTTGGGGAGCGTCCGCCATAGGAGCTCCTATAATTCACCCCTCCACTTT
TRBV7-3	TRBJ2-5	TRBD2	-	CASSSRTSGSRETQYF	TGTGCCAGCAGCTCGCGGACTAGCGGGAGCCGGGAGACCCAGTACTTC
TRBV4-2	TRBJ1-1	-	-	CASSQEGPLNTEAFF	TGTGCCAGCAGCCAGGAGGGACCTCTGAACACTGAAGCTTTCTTT
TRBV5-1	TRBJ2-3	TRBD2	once	CASSLGTSGITDTQYF	TGCGCCAGCAGCTTGGGGACTAGCGGGATAACAGATACGCAGTATTTT
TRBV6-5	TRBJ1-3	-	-	CAISTGNTIYF	TGTGCCATAAGTACTGGAAACACCATATATTTT
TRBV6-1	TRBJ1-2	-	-	CASSEGLPSYGYTF	TGTGCCAGCAGTGAAGGACTGCCCAGCTATGGCTACACCTTC
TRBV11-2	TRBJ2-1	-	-	CASSPLEGTNEQFF	TGTGCCAGCAGCCCCTTGGAGGGGACCAATGAGCAGTTCTTC
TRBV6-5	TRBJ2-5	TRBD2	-	CASSYSPGGGQETQYF	TGTGCCAGCAGTTACTCCCCGGGGGGAGGACAAGAGACCCAGTACTTC
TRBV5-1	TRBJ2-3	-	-	CASSSGVRTGPTDTQYF	TGCGCCAGCAGCTCGGGAGTCCGGACAGGTCCCACAGATACGCAGTATTTT
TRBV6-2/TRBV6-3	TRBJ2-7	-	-	CASSPLGRMEVYEQYF	TGTGCCAGCAGCCCTCTCGGGCGGATGGAGGTCTACGAGCAGTACTTC
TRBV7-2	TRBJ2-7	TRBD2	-	CASSFSGSGSYEQYF	TGTGCCAGCAGCTTTAGCGGGAGTGGCAGCTACGAGCAGTACTTC
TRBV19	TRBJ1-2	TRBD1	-	CASSMTGQRGYGYTF	TGTGCCAGTAGTATGACAGGGCAAAGGGGCTATGGCTACACCTTC
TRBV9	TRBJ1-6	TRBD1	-	CASSGRQGGSPLHF	TGTGCCAGCAGCGGGCGACAGGGGGGTTCACCCCTCCACTTT
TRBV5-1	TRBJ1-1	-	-	CASSSLSGGTEAFF	TGCGCCAGCAGCTCCCTCTCGGGGGGCACTGAAGCTTTCTTT
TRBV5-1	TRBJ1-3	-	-	CASSLESRGNTIYF	TGCGCCAGCAGCTTGGAGAGTCGGGGAAACACCATATATTTT
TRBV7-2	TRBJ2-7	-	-	CASSFNIDYEQYF	TGTGCCAGCAGCTTTAACATCGACTACGAGCAGTACTTC
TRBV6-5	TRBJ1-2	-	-	CASSTFGTANYGYTF	TGTGCCAGCAGTACCTTCGGGACCGCGAACTATGGCTACACCTTC
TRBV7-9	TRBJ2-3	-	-	CASSLKETDTQYF	TGTGCCAGCAGCTTAAAGGAGACAGATACGCAGTATTTT
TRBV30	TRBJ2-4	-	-	CAWSLNRLAKNIQYF	TGTGCCTGGAGCCTCAATCGATTGGCCAAAAACATTCAGTACTTC
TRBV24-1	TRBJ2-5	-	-	CATSDSRQPQETQYF	TGTGCCACCAGTGATTCCCGACAGCCCCAAGAGACCCAGTACTTC
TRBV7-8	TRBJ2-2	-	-	CASSRTHTGELFF	TGTGCCAGCTCCAGGACCCACACCGGGGAGCTGTTTTTT
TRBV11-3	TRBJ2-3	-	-	CASSPAGRTDTQYF	TGTGCCAGCAGCCCCGCCGGCCGCACAGATACGCAGTATTTT
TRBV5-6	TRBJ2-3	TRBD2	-	CASSLGAGGPTDTQYF	TGTGCCAGCAGCTTGGGGGCGGGAGGGCCTACAGATACGCAGTATTTT
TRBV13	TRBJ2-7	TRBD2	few	CASSRLAGAYEQYF	TGTGCCAGCAGCCGACTAGCGGGAGCCTACGAGCAGTACTTC
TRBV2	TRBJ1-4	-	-	CASTEGGQNEKLFF	TGTGCCAGCACCGAAGGAGGACAAAATGAAAAACTGTTTTTT
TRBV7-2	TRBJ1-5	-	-	CASSLFGTYNSNQPQHF	TGTGCCAGCAGCCTGTTCGGGACGTACAATAGCAATCAGCCCCAGCATTTT
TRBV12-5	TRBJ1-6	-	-	CASGWGPRNSPLHF	TGTGCTAGTGGTTGGGGGCCGAGGAATTCACCCCTCCACTTT
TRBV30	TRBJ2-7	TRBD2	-	CAWSAPGLGISGRAHEQYF	TGTGCCTGGAGTGCCCCGGGACTCGGTATTAGCGGGAGGGCCCACGAGCAGTACTTC
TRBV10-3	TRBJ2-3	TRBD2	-	CATALAGDTDTQYF	TGTGCCACAGCACTAGCGGGAGACACAGATACGCAGTATTTT
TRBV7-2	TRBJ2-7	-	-	CASSLDRATYEQYF	TGTGCCAGCAGCTTAGACAGGGCCACCTACGAGCAGTACTTC
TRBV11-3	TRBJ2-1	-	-	CASSLGGPSQQFF	TGTGCCAGCAGCTTGGGAGGCCCTAGCCAGCAGTTCTTC
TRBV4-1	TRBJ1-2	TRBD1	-	CASSPRDRRDGYTF	TGCGCCAGCAGCCCTCGGGACAGGCGTGATGGCTACACCTTC
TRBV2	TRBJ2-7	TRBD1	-	CASSVDRGALHEQYF	TGTGCCAGCAGTGTGGACAGGGGAGCCCTGCACGAGCAGTACTTC
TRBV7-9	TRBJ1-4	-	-	CASSFLGWAEKLFF	TGTGCCAGCAGCTTTTTGGGTTGGGCTGAAAAACTGTTTTTT
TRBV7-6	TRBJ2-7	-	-	CASSAQLDTYEQYF	TGTGCCAGCAGCGCTCAACTAGACACCTACGAGCAGTACTTC
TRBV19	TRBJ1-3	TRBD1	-	CASRMTGSGNTIYF	TGTGCCAGTAGGATGACAGGGTCTGGAAACACCATATATTTT
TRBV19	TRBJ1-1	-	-	CASSISGRMNTEAFF	TGTGCCAGTAGTATTTCGGGACGGATGAACACTGAAGCTTTCTTT
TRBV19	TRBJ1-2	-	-	CASTQLGGPNYGYTF	TGTGCCAGTACCCAGCTAGGGGGGCCCAACTATGGCTACACCTTC
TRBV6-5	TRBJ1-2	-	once	CASKIQGSTGYTF	TGTGCCAGCAAGATACAGGGTTCGACTGGCTACACCTTC
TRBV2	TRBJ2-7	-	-	CASSATYLRYEQYF	TGTGCCAGCAGCGCAACGTACTTAAGGTACGAGCAGTACTTC
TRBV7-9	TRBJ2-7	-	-	CASSPPTWEQYF	TGTGCCAGCAGCCCCCCCACCTGGGAGCAGTACTTC
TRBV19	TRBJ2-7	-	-	CASSISSRSSYEQYF	TGTGCCAGTAGTATCTCTAGCCGAAGCTCCTACGAGCAGTACTTC
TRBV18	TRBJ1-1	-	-	CASSRSRTTEAFF	TGTGCCAGCTCACGGAGCCGTACCACTGAAGCTTTCTTT
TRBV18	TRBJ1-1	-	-	CASSPGTQSRTEAFF	TGTGCCAGCTCACCTGGGACCCAGAGTAGGACTGAAGCTTTCTTT
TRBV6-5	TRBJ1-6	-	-	CASSYSQDSPLHF	TGTGCCAGCAGTTACTCTCAGGATTCACCCCTCCACTTT
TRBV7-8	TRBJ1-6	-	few	CASSPPFISSYNSPLHF	TGTGCCAGCAGCCCTCCCTTCATTAGCTCCTATAATTCACCCCTCCACTTT
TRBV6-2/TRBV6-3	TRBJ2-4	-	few	CASSQSGKGRIQYF	TGTGCCAGCAGTCAATCCGGGAAAGGGAGAATTCAGTACTTC
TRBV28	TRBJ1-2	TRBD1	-	CASSFNEGADGYTF	TGTGCCAGCAGTTTCAACGAGGGGGCAGATGGCTACACCTTC
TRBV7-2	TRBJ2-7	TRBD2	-	CASSLAVAGWSREQYF	TGTGCCAGCAGCTTAGCAGTAGCGGGATGGTCTCGCGAGCAGTACTTC